This TCR beta chain was recorded in a study of blood T cell repertoires in COVID-19. The data were produced by immunoSEQ multiplex PCR, yet TCRdb's version contains in-frame clones alone and is incomplete. The data show over 70,000 clones, roughly 80% seen once. Sequencing was carried out using peripheral blood. The source of this sequence is a man between 65 and 79 years old with COVID-19, enrolled during active disease.

In DNA form, the CDR3 reads TGTGCCAGCAGTTCCTCCGGGATTGAAGCTTTCTTT. It encodes CASSSSGIEAFF. This chain connects TRBV6-2 or TRBV6-3 to TRBJ1-1, with D uncertain. CDR1 and CDR2 (germline): MNHEY, SVGEGT. This CDR3 has 12 amino acids. V shed 4 bases and J shed 7 bases, with 10 bases lying between them.